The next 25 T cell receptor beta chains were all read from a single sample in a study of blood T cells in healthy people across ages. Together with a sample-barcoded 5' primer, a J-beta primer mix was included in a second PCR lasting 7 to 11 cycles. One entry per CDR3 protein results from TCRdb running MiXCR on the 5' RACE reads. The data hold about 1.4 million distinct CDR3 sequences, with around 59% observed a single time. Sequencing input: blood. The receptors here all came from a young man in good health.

CDR3 loop: CAIGREGTGANVLTF. The CDR3 DNA reads TGTGCCATAGGAAGGGAGGGAACTGGGGCCAACGTCCTGACTTTC. The chain carries TRBV10-3 and TRBJ2-6; TRBD2 agrees at 7 bases. The CDR3 is 15 amino acids. Trimming removed 9 bases from V and 2 bases from J; junction bases left unmatched: 7. Germline CDR1 is ENHRY and CDR2 is SYGVKD.

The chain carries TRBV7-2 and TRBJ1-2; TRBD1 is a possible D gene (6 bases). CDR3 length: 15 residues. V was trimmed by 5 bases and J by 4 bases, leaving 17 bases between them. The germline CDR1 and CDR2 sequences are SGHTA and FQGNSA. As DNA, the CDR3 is TGTGCCAGCAGCCCAGACCCTACAGGGACCTATGGCTACACCTTC. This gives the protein CASSPDPTGTYGYTF.

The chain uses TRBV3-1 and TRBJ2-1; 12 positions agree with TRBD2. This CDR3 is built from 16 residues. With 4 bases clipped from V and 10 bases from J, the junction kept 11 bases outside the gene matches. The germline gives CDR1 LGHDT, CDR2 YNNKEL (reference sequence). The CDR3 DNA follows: TGTGCCAGCAGCCCTTCTCCGGCTAGCGGGAGGGTGGAGCAGTTCTTC. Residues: CASSPSPASGRVEQFF.

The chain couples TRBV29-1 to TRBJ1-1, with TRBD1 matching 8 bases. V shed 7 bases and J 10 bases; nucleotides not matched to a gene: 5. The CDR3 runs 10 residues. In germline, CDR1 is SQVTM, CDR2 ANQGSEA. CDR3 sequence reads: CSGGQGGAFF. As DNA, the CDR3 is TGCAGCGGAGGACAGGGAGGAGCTTTCTTT. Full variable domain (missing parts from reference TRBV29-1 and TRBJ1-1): SAVISQKPSRDICQRGTSLTIQCQVDSQVTMMFWYRQQPGQSLTLIATANQGSEATYESGFVIDKFPISRPNLTFSTLTVSNMSPEDSSIYLCSGGQGGAFFGQGTRLTVV.

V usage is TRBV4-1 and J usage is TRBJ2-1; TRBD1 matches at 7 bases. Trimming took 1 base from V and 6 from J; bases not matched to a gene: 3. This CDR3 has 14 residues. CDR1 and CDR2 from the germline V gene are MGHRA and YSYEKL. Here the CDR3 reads CASSQVGQTNEQFF. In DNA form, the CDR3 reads TGCGCCAGCAGCCAAGTGGGACAGACCAATGAGCAGTTCTTC.

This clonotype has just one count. This CDR3 reads CASSQRENFYEQYF. The CDR3 region has the DNA TGCGCCAGCAGCCAACGGGAAAATTTCTACGAGCAGTACTTC. V is TRBV4-1 and J is TRBJ2-1; tentatively, D is TRBD2 (5 bases). The J call could be wrong; TRBJ2-7 is a better fit for the DNA end. The CDR3 totals 14 residues. The germline CDR1 and CDR2 sequences are MGHRA and YSYEKL.

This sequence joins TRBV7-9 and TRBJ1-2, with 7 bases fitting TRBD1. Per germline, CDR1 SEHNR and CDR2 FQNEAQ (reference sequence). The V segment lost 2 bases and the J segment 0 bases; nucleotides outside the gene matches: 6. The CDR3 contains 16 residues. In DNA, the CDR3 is TGTGCCAGCAGCTTATCAGGACAGGCCGCTAACTATGGCTACACCTTC. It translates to CASSLSGQAANYGYTF.

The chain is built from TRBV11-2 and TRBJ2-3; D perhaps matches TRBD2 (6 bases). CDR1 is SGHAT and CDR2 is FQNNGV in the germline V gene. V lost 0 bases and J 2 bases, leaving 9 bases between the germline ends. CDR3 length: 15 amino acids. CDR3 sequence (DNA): TGTGCCAGCAGCTTAGATGGAGGGGACACAGATACGCAGTATTTT. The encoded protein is CASSLDGGDTDTQYF.

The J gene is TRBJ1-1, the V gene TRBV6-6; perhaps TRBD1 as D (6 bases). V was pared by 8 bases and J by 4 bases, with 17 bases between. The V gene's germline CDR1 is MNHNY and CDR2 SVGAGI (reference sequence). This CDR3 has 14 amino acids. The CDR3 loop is CASAGKGGSTEAFF. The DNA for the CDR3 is TGTGCCAGCGCCGGGAAGGGGGGGAGCACTGAAGCTTTCTTT.

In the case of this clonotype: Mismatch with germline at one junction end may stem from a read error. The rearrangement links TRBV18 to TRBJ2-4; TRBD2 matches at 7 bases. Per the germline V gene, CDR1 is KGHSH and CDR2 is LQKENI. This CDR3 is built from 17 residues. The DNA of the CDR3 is TGTGCCAGCTCGCCACCGGGGGGTTTGGGAGCCAAAAACATTCAGTACTTC. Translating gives CASSPPGGLGAKNIQYF.

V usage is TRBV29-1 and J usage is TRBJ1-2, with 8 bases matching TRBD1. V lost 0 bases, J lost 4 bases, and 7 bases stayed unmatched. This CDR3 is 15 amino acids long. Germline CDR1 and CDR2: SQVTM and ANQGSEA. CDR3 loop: CSVEDLEQGGYGYTF. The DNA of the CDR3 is TGCAGCGTTGAAGATTTGGAACAGGGGGGCTATGGCTACACCTTC. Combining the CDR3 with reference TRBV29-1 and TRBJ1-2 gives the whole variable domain SAVISQKPSRDICQRGTSLTIQCQVDSQVTMMFWYRQQPGQSLTLIATANQGSEATYESGFVIDKFPISRPNLTFSTLTVSNMSPEDSSIYLCSVEDLEQGGYGYTFGSGTRLTVV.

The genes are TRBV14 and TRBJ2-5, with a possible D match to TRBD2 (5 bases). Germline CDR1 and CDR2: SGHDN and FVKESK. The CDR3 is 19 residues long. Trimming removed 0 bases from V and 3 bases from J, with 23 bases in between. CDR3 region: CASSQEPWSRLNSKETQYF. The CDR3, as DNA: TGTGCCAGCAGCCAAGAACCCTGGTCGCGACTAAACTCTAAAGAGACCCAGTACTTC.

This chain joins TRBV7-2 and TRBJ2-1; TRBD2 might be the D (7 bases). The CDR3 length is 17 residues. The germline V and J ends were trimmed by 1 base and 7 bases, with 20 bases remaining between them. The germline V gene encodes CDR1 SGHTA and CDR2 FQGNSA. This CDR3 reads CASSLGPLRGGPNEQFF. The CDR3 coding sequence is TGTGCCAGCAGCTTAGGCCCTCTAAGGGGGGGCCCAAATGAGCAGTTCTTC. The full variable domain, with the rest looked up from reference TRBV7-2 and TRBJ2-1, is GAGVSQSPSNKVTEKGKDVELRCDPISGHTALYWYRQSLGQGLEFLIYFQGNSAPDKSGLPSDRFSAERTGGSVSTLTIQRTQQEDSAVYLCASSLGPLRGGPNEQFFGPGTRLTVL.

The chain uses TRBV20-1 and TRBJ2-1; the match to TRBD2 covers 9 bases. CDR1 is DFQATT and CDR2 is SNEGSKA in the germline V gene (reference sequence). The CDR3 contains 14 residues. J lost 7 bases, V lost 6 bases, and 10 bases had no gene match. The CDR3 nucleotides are TGCAGTGCGCCGCGTAGCGGGGGTTTAAATGAGCAGTTCTTC. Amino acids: CSAPRSGGLNEQFF.

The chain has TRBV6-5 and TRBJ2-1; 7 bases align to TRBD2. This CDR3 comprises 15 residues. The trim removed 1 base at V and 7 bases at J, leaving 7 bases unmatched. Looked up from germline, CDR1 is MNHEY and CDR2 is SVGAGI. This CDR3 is CASSYFWEGGNEQFF. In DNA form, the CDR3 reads TGTGCCAGCAGTTACTTCTGGGAGGGAGGAAATGAGCAGTTCTTC.

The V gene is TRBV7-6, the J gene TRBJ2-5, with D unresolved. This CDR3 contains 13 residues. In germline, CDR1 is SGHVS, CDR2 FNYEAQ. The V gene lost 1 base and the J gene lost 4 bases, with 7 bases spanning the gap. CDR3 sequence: CASSLVQLETQYF. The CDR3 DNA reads TGTGCCAGCAGCTTAGTACAGCTAGAGACCCAGTACTTC.

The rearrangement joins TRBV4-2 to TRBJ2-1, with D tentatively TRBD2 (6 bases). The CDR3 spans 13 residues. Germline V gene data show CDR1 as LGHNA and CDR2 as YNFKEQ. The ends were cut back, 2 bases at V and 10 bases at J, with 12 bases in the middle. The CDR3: CASSQPGSDEQFF. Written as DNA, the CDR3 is TGTGCCAGCAGCCAACCCGGGAGTGACGAGCAGTTCTTC.

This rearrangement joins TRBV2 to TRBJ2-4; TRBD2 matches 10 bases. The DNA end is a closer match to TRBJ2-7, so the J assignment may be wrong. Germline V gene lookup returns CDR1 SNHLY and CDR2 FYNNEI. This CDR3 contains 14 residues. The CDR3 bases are TGTGCCAGCCCTGGGCTAGCGGGAGTCTACGAGCAGTACTTC. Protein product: CASPGLAGVYEQYF.

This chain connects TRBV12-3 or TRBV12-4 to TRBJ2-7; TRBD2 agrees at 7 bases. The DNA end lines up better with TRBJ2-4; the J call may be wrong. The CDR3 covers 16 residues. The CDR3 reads CASSWDYLGSANIQYF. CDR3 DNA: TGTGCCAGCAGCTGGGACTACCTCGGGAGCGCCAACATTCAGTACTTC.

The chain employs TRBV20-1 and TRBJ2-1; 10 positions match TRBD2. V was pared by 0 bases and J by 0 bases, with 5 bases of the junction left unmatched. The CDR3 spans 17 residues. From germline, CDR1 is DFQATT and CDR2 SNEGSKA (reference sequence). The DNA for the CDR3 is TGCAGTGCTAGAGACTCTAGACTAGCGGGCTCCTACAATGAGCAGTTCTTC. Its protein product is CSARDSRLAGSYNEQFF.

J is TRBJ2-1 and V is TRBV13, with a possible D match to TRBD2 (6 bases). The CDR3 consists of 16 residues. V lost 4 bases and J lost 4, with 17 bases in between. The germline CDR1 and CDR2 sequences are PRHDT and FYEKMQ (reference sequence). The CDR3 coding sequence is TGTGCCAGCAGCTCACCGGGACTGGGGGATTACAATGAGCAGTTCTTC. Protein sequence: CASSSPGLGDYNEQFF. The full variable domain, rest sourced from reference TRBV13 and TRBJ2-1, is AAGVIQSPRHLIKEKRETATLKCYPIPRHDTVYWYQQGPGQDPQFLISFYEKMQSDKGSIPDRFSAQQFSDYHSELNMSSLELGDSALYFCASSSPGLGDYNEQFFGPGTRLTVL.

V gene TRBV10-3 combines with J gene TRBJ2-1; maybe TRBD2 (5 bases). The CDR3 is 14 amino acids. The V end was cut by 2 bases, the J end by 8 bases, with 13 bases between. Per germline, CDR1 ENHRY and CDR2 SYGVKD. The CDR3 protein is CAISEASTGDEQFF. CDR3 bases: TGTGCCATCAGTGAGGCTAGCACTGGGGATGAGCAGTTCTTC.

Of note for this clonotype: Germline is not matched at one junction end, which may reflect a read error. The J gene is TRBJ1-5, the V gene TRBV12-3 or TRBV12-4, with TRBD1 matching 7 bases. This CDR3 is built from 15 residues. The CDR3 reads CASSSWGRTGRPQHF. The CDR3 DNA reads TGTGCAAGCAGTTCATGGGGAAGGACAGGACGGCCCCAGCATTTT.

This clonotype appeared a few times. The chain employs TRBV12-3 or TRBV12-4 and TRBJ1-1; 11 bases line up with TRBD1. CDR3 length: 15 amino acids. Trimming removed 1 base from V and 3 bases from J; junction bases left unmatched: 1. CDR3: CASSLVGQGDTEAFF. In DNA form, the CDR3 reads TGTGCCAGCAGTTTAGTGGGACAGGGGGACACTGAAGCTTTCTTT.

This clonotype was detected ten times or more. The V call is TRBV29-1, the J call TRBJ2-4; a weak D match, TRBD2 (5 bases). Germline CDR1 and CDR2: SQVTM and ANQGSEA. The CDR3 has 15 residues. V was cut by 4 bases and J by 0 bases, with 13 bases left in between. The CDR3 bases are TGCAGCGTTGCAGTCGGAGGTCTAGCCAAAAACATTCAGTACTTC. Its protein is CSVAVGGLAKNIQYF.